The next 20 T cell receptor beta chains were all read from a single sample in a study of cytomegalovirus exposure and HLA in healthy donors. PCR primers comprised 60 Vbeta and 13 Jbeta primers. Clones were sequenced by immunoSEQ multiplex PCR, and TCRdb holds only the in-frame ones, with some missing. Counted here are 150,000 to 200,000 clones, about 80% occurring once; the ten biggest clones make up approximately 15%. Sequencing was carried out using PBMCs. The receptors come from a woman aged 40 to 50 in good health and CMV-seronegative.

CDR3 protein: CASSSSGGRLDEQYF. CDR3 DNA sequence: TGTGCCAGCAGCTCTTCAGGGGGCCGGCTCGACGAGCAGTACTTC. The chain joins TRBV9 to TRBJ2-7; the match to TRBD1 covers 8 bases. J was trimmed by 5 bases and V by 4 bases; bases with no gene match: 11. The CDR3 is made up of 15 amino acids. Germline V gene data show CDR1 as SGDLS and CDR2 as YYNGEE.

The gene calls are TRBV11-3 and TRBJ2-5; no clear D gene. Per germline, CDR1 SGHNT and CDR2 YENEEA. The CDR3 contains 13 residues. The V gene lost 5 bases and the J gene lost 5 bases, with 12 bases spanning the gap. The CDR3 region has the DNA TGTGCCAGCAGCCAAAACGACGGGGAGACCCAGTACTTC. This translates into CASSQNDGETQYF.

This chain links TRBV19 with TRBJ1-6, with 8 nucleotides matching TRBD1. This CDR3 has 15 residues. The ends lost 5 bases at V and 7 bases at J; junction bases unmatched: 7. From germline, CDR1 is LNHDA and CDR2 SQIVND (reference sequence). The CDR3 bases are TGTGCCAGTAGTGCATCGGGACAGGTGAATTCACCCCTCCACTTT. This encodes CASSASGQVNSPLHF.

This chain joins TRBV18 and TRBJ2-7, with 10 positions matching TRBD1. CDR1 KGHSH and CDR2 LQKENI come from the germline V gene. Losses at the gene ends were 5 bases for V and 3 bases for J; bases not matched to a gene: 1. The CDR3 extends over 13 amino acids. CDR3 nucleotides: TGTGCCAGCTCAAGGGACAGGGGCTACGAGCAGTACTTC. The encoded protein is CASSRDRGYEQYF.

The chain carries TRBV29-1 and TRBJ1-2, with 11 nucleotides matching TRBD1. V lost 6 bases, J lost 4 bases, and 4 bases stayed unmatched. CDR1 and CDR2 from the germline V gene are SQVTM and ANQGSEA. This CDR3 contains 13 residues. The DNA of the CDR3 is TGCAGCGTGCGGACAGGGGGCTTCTATGGCTACACCTTC. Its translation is CSVRTGGFYGYTF.

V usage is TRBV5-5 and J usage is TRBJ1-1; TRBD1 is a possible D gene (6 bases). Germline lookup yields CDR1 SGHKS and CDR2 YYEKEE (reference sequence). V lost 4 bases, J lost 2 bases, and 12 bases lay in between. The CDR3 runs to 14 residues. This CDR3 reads CASSGGHLNTEAFF. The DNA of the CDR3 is TGTGCCAGCAGCGGGGGACACCTAAACACTGAAGCTTTCTTT.

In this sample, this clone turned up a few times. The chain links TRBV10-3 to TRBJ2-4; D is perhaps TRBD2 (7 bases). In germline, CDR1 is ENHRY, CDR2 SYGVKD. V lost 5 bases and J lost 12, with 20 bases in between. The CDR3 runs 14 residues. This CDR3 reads CAISPGGAGDSQYF. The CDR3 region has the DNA TGTGCCATCAGTCCTGGGGGGGCGGGTGACAGTCAGTACTTC.

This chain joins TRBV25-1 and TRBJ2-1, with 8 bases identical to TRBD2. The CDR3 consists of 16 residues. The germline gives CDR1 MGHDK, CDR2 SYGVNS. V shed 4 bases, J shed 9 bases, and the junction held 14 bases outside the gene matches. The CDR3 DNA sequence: TGTGCCAGCAGTGCCAGGGATAGCGGGGCGTCCGGTGAGCAGTTCTTC. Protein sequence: CASSARDSGASGEQFF.

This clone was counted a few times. CDR3 nucleotide sequence: TGTGCCAGCAGCTTAACCGGGGAGTCCTACAATGAGCAGTTCTTC. Protein sequence: CASSLTGESYNEQFF. V gene TRBV9 combines with J gene TRBJ2-1; TRBD2 is a possible D gene (5 bases). Looked up from germline, CDR1 is SGDLS and CDR2 is YYNGEE. Between the trimmed V and J ends, which lost 4 bases and 1 base, there was a span of 12 bases. This CDR3 spans 15 amino acids.

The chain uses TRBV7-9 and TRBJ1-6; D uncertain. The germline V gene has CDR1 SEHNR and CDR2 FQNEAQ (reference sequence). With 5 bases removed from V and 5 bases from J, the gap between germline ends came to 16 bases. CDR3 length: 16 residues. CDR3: CASSLHADFDNSPLHF. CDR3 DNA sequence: TGTGCCAGCAGCCTTCACGCAGATTTTGATAATTCACCCCTCCACTTT.

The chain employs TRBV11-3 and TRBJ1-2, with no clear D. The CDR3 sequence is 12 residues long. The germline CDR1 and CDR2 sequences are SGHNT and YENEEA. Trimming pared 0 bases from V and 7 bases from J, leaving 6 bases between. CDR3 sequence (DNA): TGTGCCAGCAGCTTAGAGTACAGTGGCTACACCTTC. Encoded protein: CASSLEYSGYTF.

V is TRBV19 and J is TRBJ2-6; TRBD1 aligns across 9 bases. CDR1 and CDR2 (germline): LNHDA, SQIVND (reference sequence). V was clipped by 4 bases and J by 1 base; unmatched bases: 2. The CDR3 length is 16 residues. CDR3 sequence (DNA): TGTGCCAGTAGTAAGGACAGGGGTTCTGGGGCCAACGTCCTGACTTTC. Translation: CASSKDRGSGANVLTF.

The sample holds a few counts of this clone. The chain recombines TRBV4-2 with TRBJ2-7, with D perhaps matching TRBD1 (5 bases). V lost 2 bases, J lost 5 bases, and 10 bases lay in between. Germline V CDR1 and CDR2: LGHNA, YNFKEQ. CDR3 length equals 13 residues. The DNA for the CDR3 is TGTGCCAGCAGCCAAAACCAGGGCCACGAGCAGTACTTC. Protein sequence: CASSQNQGHEQYF.

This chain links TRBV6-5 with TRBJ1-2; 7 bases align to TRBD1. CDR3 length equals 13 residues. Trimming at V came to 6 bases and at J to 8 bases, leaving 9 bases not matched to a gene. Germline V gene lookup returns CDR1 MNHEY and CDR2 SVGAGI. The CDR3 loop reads CASSPQGVEGYTF. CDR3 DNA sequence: TGTGCCAGCAGCCCCCAGGGGGTGGAAGGCTACACCTTC.

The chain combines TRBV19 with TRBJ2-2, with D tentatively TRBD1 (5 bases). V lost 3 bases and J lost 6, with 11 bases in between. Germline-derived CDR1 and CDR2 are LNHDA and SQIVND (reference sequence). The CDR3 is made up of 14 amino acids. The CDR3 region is CASSIQGRAGELFF. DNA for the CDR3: TGTGCCAGTAGTATCCAGGGTCGGGCCGGGGAGCTGTTTTTT.

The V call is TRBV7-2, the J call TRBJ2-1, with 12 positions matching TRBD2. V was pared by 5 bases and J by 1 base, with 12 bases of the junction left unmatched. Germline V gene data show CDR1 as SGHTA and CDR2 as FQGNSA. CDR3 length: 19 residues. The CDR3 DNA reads TGTGCCAGCAGCCTCATTCTCCCCCTAGCGGGAGGGTCCTACAATGAGCAGTTCTTC. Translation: CASSLILPLAGGSYNEQFF.

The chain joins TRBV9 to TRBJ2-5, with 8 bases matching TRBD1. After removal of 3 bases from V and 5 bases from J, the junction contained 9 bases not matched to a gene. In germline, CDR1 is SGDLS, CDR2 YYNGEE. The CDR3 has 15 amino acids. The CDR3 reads CASSAAQGAVETQYF. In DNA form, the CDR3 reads TGTGCCAGCAGCGCAGCGCAGGGGGCCGTCGAGACCCAGTACTTC.

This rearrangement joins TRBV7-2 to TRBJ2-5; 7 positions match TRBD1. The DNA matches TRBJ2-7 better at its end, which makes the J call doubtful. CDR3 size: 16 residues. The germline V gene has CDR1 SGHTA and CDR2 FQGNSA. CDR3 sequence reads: CASSWVGTDIAYEQYF. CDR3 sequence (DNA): TGTGCCAGCAGCTGGGTTGGGACAGACATCGCCTACGAGCAGTACTTC.

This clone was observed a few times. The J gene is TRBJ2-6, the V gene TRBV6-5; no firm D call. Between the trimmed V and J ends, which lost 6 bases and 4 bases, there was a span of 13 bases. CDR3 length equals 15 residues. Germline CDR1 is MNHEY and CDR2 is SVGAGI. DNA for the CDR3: TGTGCCAGCAGGCCCAATTTAGCCGGGGCCAACGTCCTGACTTTC. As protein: CASRPNLAGANVLTF.

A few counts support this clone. The CDR3 region has the DNA TGCGCCAGCAGCCAAGACGGGACTAGCGGATGGAGCTCCTACAATGAGCAGTTCTTC. Residues: CASSQDGTSGWSSYNEQFF. V is TRBV4-3 and J is TRBJ2-1, with TRBD2 identical over 11 bases. The CDR3 contains 19 residues. J was trimmed by 0 bases and V by 0 bases; bases with no gene match: 7. The germline V gene encodes CDR1 LGHNA and CDR2 YSLEER.